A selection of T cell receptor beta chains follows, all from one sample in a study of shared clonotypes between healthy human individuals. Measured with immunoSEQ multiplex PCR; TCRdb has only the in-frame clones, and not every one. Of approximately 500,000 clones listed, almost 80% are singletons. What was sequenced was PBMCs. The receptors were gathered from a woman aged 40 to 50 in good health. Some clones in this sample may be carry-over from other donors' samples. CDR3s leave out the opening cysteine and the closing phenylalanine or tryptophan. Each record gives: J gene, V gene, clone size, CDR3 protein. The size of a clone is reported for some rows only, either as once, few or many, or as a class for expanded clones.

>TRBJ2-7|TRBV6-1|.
ASSERLAVIYEQY
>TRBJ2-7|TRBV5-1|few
ASSLDSLQHYEQY
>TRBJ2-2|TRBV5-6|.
ASSSLLAGGYTGELF
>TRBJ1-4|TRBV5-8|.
ASSLRSQEKLF
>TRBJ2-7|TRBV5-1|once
ASRPGRAGSYEQY
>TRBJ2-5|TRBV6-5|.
ASSRGIQETQY
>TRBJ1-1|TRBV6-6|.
ASSVPGTEAF
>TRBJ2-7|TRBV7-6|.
ASSPSGLVYEQY
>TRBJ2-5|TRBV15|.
ATSRGFTSWETQY
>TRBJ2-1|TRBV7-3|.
ASSPAGGAGDNEQF
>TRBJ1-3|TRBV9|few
ASSLEGGLGNTIY
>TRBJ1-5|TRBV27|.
ASSYDRGQPQH
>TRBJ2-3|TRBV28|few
ASSSNLGTH
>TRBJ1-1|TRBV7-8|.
ASSFGRNTEAF
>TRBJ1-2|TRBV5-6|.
ASSLGNRGVSSYGYT
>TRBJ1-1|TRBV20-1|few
SAPGGSEAF
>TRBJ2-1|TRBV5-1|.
ASSLAEFGTISYNEQF
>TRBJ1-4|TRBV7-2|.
ASSLSGTGTEKLF
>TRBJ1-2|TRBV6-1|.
ASSEVEAASGYT
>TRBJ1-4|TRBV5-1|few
ASRGQENEKLF
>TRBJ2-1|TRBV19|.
ASSMPYGLAGGHNEQF
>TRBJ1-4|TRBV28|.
ASSHPRGSTNEKLF
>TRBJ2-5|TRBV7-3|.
ASSLTGGYQETQY
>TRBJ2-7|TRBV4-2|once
ASSQAGGYLSEQY
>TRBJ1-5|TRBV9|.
ASSEQGGNQPQH
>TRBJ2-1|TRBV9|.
ASSETQLNEQF
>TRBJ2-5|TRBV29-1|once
SVRGLAGSLGGTQY
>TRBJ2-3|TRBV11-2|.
ASSLGGQVSGTQY